The 32 T cell receptor beta chains given below trace back to one sample, sequenced in a study of blood T cell repertoires in COVID-19. The protocol was immunoSEQ multiplex PCR, while the TCRdb copy is restricted to in-frame clones and leaves out a portion. There are around 200,000 clones in the sample; 75% to 90% occur only once, and roughly 4.9% lies in the top ten. The sequenced material came from PBMCs or T cells enriched from blood (not recorded which). The receptors here all came from a woman aged 25 to 45 who had been exposed to COVID-19.

This clone was counted a single time. V is TRBV5-6 and J is TRBJ1-2; no firm D call. This CDR3 region has 14 residues. The V end was cut by 0 bases, the J end by 0 bases, with 6 bases between. Germline V CDR1 and CDR2: SGHDT, YYEEEE. The CDR3 DNA follows: TGTGCCAGCAGCTTGGTTACAGCTAACTATGGCTACACCTTC. This gives the protein CASSLVTANYGYTF.

This chain links TRBV7-9 with TRBJ2-2, with unresolved D. The V gene lost 2 bases and the J gene lost 0 bases, with 10 bases spanning the gap. The CDR3 has 16 residues. Germline assignment: CDR1 SEHNR and CDR2 FQNEAQ (reference sequence). The CDR3 here is CASSLFAYANTGELFF. CDR3 nucleotide sequence: TGTGCCAGCAGCTTATTCGCGTACGCGAACACCGGGGAGCTGTTTTTT.

The genes are TRBV9 and TRBJ2-3; TRBD2 might be the D (7 bases). Germline CDR1 is SGDLS and CDR2 is YYNGEE. CDR3 length: 15 residues. The V end was cut by 6 bases, the J end by 4 bases, with 18 bases between. Here the CDR3 reads CASTEWGGPPDTQYF. In nucleotides, the CDR3 is TGTGCCAGCACCGAGTGGGGGGGGCCCCCAGATACGCAGTATTTT.

This clone was detected only a few times. The DNA of the CDR3 is TGCGCCAGCAGCTTGGTATTCGGAGATACGCAGTATTTT. This sequence encodes CASSLVFGDTQYF. The chain recombines TRBV5-1 with TRBJ2-3; D is undetermined. Trimming took off 0 bases at V and 5 bases at J, with 7 bases between the two ends. The CDR3 spans 13 residues. CDR1 and CDR2 (germline): SGHRS, YFSETQ.

The chain recombines TRBV12-3 or TRBV12-4 with TRBJ1-4, with 8 bases identical to TRBD1. The trim removed 10 bases at V and 7 bases at J, leaving 5 bases unmatched. The CDR3 is made up of 12 amino acids. CDR3 nucleotides: TGTGCCACGCAGGGGGCTGGTGAAAAACTGTTTTTT. This codes for CATQGAGEKLFF.

The J gene is TRBJ2-4, the V gene TRBV15; 14 bases agree with TRBD2. Germline trimming cut 5 bases from V and 15 bases from J; bases unmatched to any gene: 12. This CDR3 comprises 15 residues. Germline V CDR1 and CDR2: LNHNV, YYDKDF (reference sequence). Written as DNA, the CDR3 is TGTGCCACCAGCCCCGGACTAGCGGGGGGCCCTAGGGGGTACTTC. Its translation: CATSPGLAGGPRGYF.

The J gene is TRBJ2-7, the V gene TRBV10-2, with D perhaps matching TRBD2 (5 bases). V gave up 6 bases and J gave up 3 bases, with 6 bases separating them. Germline V CDR1 and CDR2: WSHSY, SAAADI. The CDR3 runs 11 residues. In DNA, the CDR3 is TGCGCCAGCAGCCGGGACTACGAGCAGTACTTC. This gives the protein CASSRDYEQYF.

The rearrangement joins TRBV19 to TRBJ2-7, with a tentative D call TRBD2 (5 bases). The CDR3 is 13 residues long. V lost 6 bases and J 0 bases, leaving 9 bases between the germline ends. From germline, CDR1 is LNHDA and CDR2 SQIVND (reference sequence). CDR3 sequence reads: CASRGASSYEQYF. DNA of the CDR3: TGTGCCAGTAGGGGAGCGAGCTCCTACGAGCAGTACTTC.

This clone appeared once. The chain links TRBV7-2 to TRBJ2-7; 9 bases fit TRBD2. CDR1 is SGHTA and CDR2 is FQGNSA in the germline V gene. The CDR3 loop spans 15 amino acids. The ends lost 2 bases at V and 2 bases at J; junction bases unmatched: 4. CDR3 protein: CASSLYLAGPYEQYF. The CDR3 DNA sequence: TGTGCCAGCAGCTTATATCTAGCGGGGCCCTACGAGCAGTACTTC. Together with reference TRBV7-2 and TRBJ2-7, the CDR3 gives the full variable domain: GAGVSQSPSNKVTEKGKDVELRCDPISGHTALYWYRQSLGQGLEFLIYFQGNSAPDKSGLPSDRFSAERTGGSVSTLTIQRTQQEDSAVYLCASSLYLAGPYEQYFGPGTRLTVT.

J is TRBJ1-2 and V is TRBV5-4, with D uncertain. V dropped 0 bases and J dropped 0 bases, with 18 bases sitting between them. This CDR3 region has 18 residues. Per germline, CDR1 SGHNT and CDR2 YYREEE (reference sequence). The DNA of the CDR3 is TGTGCCAGCAGCTTGGCTGGGGTCCGCACTAGGGCTAACTATGGCTACACCTTC. This translates into CASSLAGVRTRANYGYTF.

This chain joins TRBV30 and TRBJ1-5; 8 bases align to TRBD1. The V and J ends lost 1 base and 6 bases, in that order; junction bases with no gene match: 8. The CDR3 spans 15 residues. The V gene's germline CDR1 is GTSNPN and CDR2 SVGIG (reference sequence). The CDR3 sequence: CAWSGRTGKSQPQHF. CDR3 DNA: TGTGCCTGGAGTGGGCGGACAGGGAAGAGTCAGCCCCAGCATTTT.

The rearrangement uses TRBV5-1 and TRBJ2-4; 12 nucleotides match TRBD1. This CDR3 spans 16 amino acids. Germline CDR1 and CDR2: SGHRS and YFSETQ. Trimming cost V 3 bases and J 7 bases; bases outside gene matches: 8. The CDR3: CASSWTGQGAENIQYF. CDR3 coding DNA: TGCGCCAGCAGCTGGACGGGACAGGGGGCTGAGAACATTCAGTACTTC.

The chain employs TRBV6-1 and TRBJ1-2, with 8 bases matching TRBD1. Per the germline V gene, CDR1 is MNHNS and CDR2 is SASEGT. The length of the CDR3 is 13 residues. Losses at the gene ends were 4 bases for V and 4 bases for J; bases not matched to a gene: 2. CDR3 sequence: CASSGGTGYGYTF. Here the CDR3 DNA reads TGTGCCAGCAGTGGCGGGACAGGCTATGGCTACACCTTC.

V usage is TRBV9 and J usage is TRBJ1-4; TRBD1 aligns across 7 bases. After removal of 3 bases from V and 7 bases from J, the junction contained 6 bases not matched to a gene. CDR3 length equals 14 residues. In germline, CDR1 is SGDLS, CDR2 YYNGEE. CDR3 residues: CASSDDRDGEKLFF. The CDR3 coding sequence is TGTGCCAGCAGCGATGACAGGGATGGTGAAAAACTGTTTTTT.

V usage is TRBV21-1 and J usage is TRBJ1-6. TRBV21-1 represents a pseudogene. The CDR3 totals 17 residues. The CDR3 loop reads CASSTAPNLRDNSPLHF. The CDR3 DNA follows: TGTGCCAGCAGCACAGCACCGAACCTTCGGGATAATTCACCCCTCCACTTT.

CDR3 in DNA: TGTGCCAGCAGTGACTCCCACAGGGTTAGCACAGATACGCAGTATTTT. Translated: CASSDSHRVSTDTQYF. The chain employs TRBV6-4 and TRBJ2-3; maybe TRBD1 (6 bases). Germline V gene sequence: CDR1 MRHNA, CDR2 SNTAGT. The length of the CDR3 is 16 residues. Trimming pared 0 bases from V and 0 bases from J, leaving 10 bases between.

The chain links TRBV6-2 or TRBV6-3 to TRBJ1-5; 8 bases are a match to TRBD1. The trim removed 5 bases at V and 5 bases at J, leaving 11 bases unmatched. The CDR3 contains 16 residues. The V gene's germline CDR1 is MNHEY and CDR2 SVGEGT. In nucleotides, the CDR3 is TGTGCCAGCAGTCGAACCTGGACAGGGATCCATCAGCCCCAGCATTTT. Translating it yields CASSRTWTGIHQPQHF.

The genes are TRBV9 and TRBJ1-2; 12 nucleotides line up with TRBD1. This CDR3 region has 16 residues. With V trimmed by 4 bases and J by 8 bases, 12 bases remained unmatched. Germline values: CDR1 SGDLS, CDR2 YYNGEE. DNA of the CDR3: TGTGCCAGCAGCCCAGGGACAGGGGGCGCCCCAGGGGGCTACACCTTC. It is translated as CASSPGTGGAPGGYTF.

The gene calls are TRBV5-1 and TRBJ1-5, with D perhaps TRBD1 (6 bases). The V and J ends lost 4 bases and 7 bases respectively, with 15 bases between them. The V gene's germline CDR1 is SGHRS and CDR2 YFSETQ. CDR3 length: 14 amino acids. CDR3 nucleotides: TGCGCCAGCAGCCCAGGGGATACGCTACAGCCCCAGCATTTT. It yields the protein CASSPGDTLQPQHF.

This chain uses TRBV3-1 (or the pseudogene TRBV3-2) with TRBJ2-7, with D perhaps TRBD1 (6 bases). The germline V gene has CDR1 LGHDT and CDR2 YNNKEL (reference sequence). This CDR3 spans 13 amino acids. Trimming left V 6 bases short and J 3 bases short, with 12 bases between. CDR3 DNA: TGTGCCAGCAGTCCACAGGGTAACTACGAGCAGTACTTC. This translates into CASSPQGNYEQYF.

This clone was detected once. The V call is TRBV7-9, the J call TRBJ2-3, with 8 positions matching TRBD2. The CDR3 loop spans 17 amino acids. Germline-derived CDR1 and CDR2 are SEHNR and FQNEAQ (reference sequence). The junction had 13 bases not matched to a gene; V was cut back by 8 bases and J by 0 bases. DNA for the CDR3: TGTGCCAGCGACCGGGAGGGACTTGTCCCTAGCACAGATACGCAGTATTTT. Translating it yields CASDREGLVPSTDTQYF.

The DNA for the CDR3 is TGTGCCAGGGCGCCTGAGGAGGGCGAGCAGTACTTC. Encoded protein: CARAPEEGEQYF. The chain uses TRBV9 and TRBJ2-7; tentative D call: TRBD2 (6 bases). The CDR3 is 12 residues long. V lost 8 bases, J lost 6 bases, and 15 bases lay in between. The V gene's germline CDR1 is SGDLS and CDR2 YYNGEE.

The chain recombines TRBV5-1 with TRBJ1-1; TRBD1 is a possible D gene (6 bases). CDR1 is SGHRS, CDR2 YFSETQ, per germline. V lost 4 bases and J 10 bases, leaving 11 bases between the germline ends. The CDR3 runs to 11 residues. The CDR3 protein is CASSTRGVAFF. CDR3 bases: TGCGCCAGCAGCACCAGGGGCGTAGCTTTCTTT. Using reference TRBV5-1 and TRBJ1-1 for the parts outside the CDR3, the full variable domain is KAGVTQTPRYLIKTRGQQVTLSCSPISGHRSVSWYQQTPGQGLQFLFEYFSETQRNKGNFPGRFSGRQFSNSRSEMNVSTLELGDSALYLCASSTRGVAFFGQGTRLTVV.

This sequence joins TRBV9 and TRBJ2-1; 10 bases map to TRBD1. J lost 6 bases, V lost 4 bases, and 13 bases had no gene match. CDR1 and CDR2 from the germline V gene are SGDLS and YYNGEE. The CDR3 length is 17 residues. The CDR3 bases are TGTGCCAGCAGCCCTCAAGGGGACCGGACAGGGGGCAATGAGCAGTTCTTC. Amino acids: CASSPQGDRTGGNEQFF.

The chain joins TRBV6-4 to TRBJ2-1; the match to TRBD1 covers 11 bases. This CDR3 has 16 residues. The V gene's germline CDR1 is MRHNA and CDR2 SNTAGT. Trimming removed 3 bases from V and 6 bases from J; junction bases left unmatched: 7. CDR3 in DNA: TGTGCCAGCAGTGAGGCCGGGACAGGGGGAAGCAATGAGCAGTTCTTC. It yields the protein CASSEAGTGGSNEQFF.

This chain links TRBV5-1 with TRBJ1-6; TRBD1 agrees at 10 bases. This CDR3 region has 15 residues. Germline V gene data show CDR1 as SGHRS and CDR2 as YFSETQ. V gave up 0 bases and J gave up 9 bases; unmatched junction bases: 3. DNA for the CDR3: TGCGCCAGCAGCTTGGATGACAGGGGGCGTTCACCCCTCCACTTT. It is translated as CASSLDDRGRSPLHF.

The chain joins TRBV30 to TRBJ1-2; no firm D call. The CDR3 is made up of 11 amino acids. Germline V gives CDR1 GTSNPN, CDR2 SVGIG (reference sequence). The V gene lost 0 bases and the J gene lost 8 bases, with 7 bases spanning the gap. CDR3 bases: TGTGCCTGGAGTGTTTCCGGGGGCTACACCTTC. It encodes CAWSVSGGYTF.

This clone was detected once. The V call is TRBV7-9, the J call TRBJ2-3, with 9 bases fitting TRBD2. CDR3 length equals 16 residues. CDR1 and CDR2 from the germline V gene are SEHNR and FQNEAQ (reference sequence). Trimming at V came to 5 bases and at J to 0 bases, leaving 6 bases not matched to a gene. CDR3 amino acids: CASSPGLAISTDTQYF. Here the CDR3 DNA reads TGTGCCAGCAGCCCTGGACTAGCGATAAGCACAGATACGCAGTATTTT.

V gene TRBV30 combines with J gene TRBJ2-2, with D unclear. The CDR3 contains 13 residues. Germline values: CDR1 GTSNPN, CDR2 SVGIG (reference sequence). Trimming removed 2 bases at V and 6 bases at J, with 10 bases between. CDR3 sequence: CAWSRDIPGELFF. CDR3 coding DNA: TGTGCCTGGAGTCGCGACATCCCCGGGGAGCTGTTTTTT.

This clone was seen only a few times. The chain links TRBV2 to TRBJ2-1, with TRBD2 matching over 9 bases. V trimming: 6 bases; J trimming: 8 bases; junction bases outside the gene matches: 8. The germline V gene encodes CDR1 SNHLY and CDR2 FYNNEI. CDR3 size: 14 residues. The CDR3 loop reads CASRSLAGTDEQFF. The DNA for the CDR3 is TGTGCCAGCAGATCCCTAGCGGGGACGGATGAGCAGTTCTTC.

This rearrangement joins TRBV19 to TRBJ1-1; D gene unclear. Germline CDR1 is LNHDA and CDR2 is SQIVND (reference sequence). Between the trimmed V and J ends, which lost 7 bases and 1 base, there was a span of 10 bases. The length of the CDR3 is 13 residues. The CDR3 DNA reads TGTGCCAGTACCGTAACTGAGAACACTGAAGCTTTCTTT. Translating gives CASTVTENTEAFF.

This chain connects TRBV5-5 to TRBJ1-1; tentative D call: TRBD1 (5 bases). V was pared by 4 bases and J by 1 base, with 11 bases between. Germline-derived CDR1 and CDR2 are SGHKS and YYEKEE (reference sequence). This CDR3 is 14 amino acids long. The CDR3 loop reads CASSGWRGNTEAFF. The CDR3 DNA is TGTGCCAGCAGCGGGTGGAGGGGGAACACTGAAGCTTTCTTT. Using reference TRBV5-5 and TRBJ1-1 for the parts outside the CDR3, the full variable domain is DAGVTQSPTHLIKTRGQQVTLRCSPISGHKSVSWYQQVLGQGPQFIFQYYEKEERGRGNFPDRFSARQFPNYSSELNVNALLLGDSALYLCASSGWRGNTEAFFGQGTRLTVV.